The table lists the clone carrying this T cell receptor beta chain with a few counts. Its antigen is undetermined. This sample was included in a study of T cell repertoires in cytomegalovirus infection. Study in general: Selected CMV epitopes included recently identified HLA-C-restricted ones as well as well-studied HLA-B-restricted ones.

V gave up 5 bases and J gave up 0 bases, with 16 bases separating them. Germline V lookup: CDR1 SGHTA, CDR2 FQGNSA. The CDR3 runs 16 residues. TCRdb called the reads again in MiXCR, with one record for every CDR3 protein. The repertoire has about 57,000 distinct CDR3 sequences, just over 20% of them found once; the top ten carry over 65%. Findings of the study overall: Across the ex vivo response, the dominant clonotypes were HLA-C-restricted CMV-specific TCR beta clonotypes. Summed frequency of public TCR beta families distinguished CMV carriers with the relevant HLA.

Sequencing was performed on CD8+ T cells from cultured PBMCs, taken from culture after CMV antigen stimulation. This clonotype was sampled from a human donor in good health (CMV status not recorded). Some clones in this sample may be carry-over from other donors' samples. J is TRBJ1-2 and V is TRBV7-2; a weak D match, TRBD1 (6 bases). DNA for the CDR3: TGTGCCAGCAGCGGCTACAGGACAGAAGCTAACTATGGCTACACCTTC. This gives the protein CASSGYRTEANYGYTF.